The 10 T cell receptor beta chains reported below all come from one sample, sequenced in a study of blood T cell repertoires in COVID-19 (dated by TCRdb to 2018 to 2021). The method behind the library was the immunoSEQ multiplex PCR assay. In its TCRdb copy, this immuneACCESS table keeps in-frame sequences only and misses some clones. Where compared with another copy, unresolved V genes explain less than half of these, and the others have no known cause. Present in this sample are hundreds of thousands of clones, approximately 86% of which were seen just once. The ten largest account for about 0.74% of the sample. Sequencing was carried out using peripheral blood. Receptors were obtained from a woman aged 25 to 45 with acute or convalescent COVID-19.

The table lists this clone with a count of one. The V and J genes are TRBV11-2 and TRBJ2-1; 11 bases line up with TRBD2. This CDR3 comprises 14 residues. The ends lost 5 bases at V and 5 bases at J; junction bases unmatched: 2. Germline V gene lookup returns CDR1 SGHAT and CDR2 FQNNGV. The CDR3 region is CASSPTSGDNEQFF. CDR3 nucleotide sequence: TGTGCCAGCAGCCCGACTAGCGGGGACAATGAGCAGTTCTTC.

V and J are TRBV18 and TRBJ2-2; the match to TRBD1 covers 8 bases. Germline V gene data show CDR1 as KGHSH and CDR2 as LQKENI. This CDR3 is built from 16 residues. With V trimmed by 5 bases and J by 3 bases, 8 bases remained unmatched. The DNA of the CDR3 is TGTGCCAGCTCAAAGGTCAGGGGGCAAGACACCGGGGAGCTGTTTTTT. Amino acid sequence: CASSKVRGQDTGELFF.

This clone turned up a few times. CDR3 in DNA: TGTGCCCCAAACGGGTTCGTGCAGACCGGGGGTTACGAGCAGTACTTC. Translated, it gives CAPNGFVQTGGYEQYF. The rearrangement links TRBV27 to TRBJ2-7; TRBD2 is a possible D gene (6 bases). The CDR3 spans 16 residues. The V end lost 11 bases, the J end lost 4 bases, and 27 bases lay between the germline ends. Germline V gene sequence: CDR1 MNHEY, CDR2 SMNVEV (reference sequence).

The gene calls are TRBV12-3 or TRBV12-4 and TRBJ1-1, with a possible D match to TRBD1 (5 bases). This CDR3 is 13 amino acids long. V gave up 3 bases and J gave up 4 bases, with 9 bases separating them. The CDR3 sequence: CASSFGGTTEAFF. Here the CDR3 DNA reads TGTGCCAGCAGTTTTGGGGGGACCACTGAAGCTTTCTTT.

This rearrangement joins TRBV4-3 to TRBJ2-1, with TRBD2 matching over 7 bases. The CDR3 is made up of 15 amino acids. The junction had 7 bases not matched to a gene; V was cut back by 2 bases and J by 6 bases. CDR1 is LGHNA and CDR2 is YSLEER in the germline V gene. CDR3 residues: CASSQHGSSGNEQFF. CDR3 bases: TGCGCCAGCAGCCAACATGGTTCTAGCGGCAATGAGCAGTTCTTC.

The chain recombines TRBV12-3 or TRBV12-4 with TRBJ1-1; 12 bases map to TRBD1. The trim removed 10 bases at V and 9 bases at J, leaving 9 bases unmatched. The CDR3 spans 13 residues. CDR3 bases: TGTGCCATCCCGGGACAGGGGGCCCGAAAAGCTTTCTTT. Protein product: CAIPGQGARKAFF.

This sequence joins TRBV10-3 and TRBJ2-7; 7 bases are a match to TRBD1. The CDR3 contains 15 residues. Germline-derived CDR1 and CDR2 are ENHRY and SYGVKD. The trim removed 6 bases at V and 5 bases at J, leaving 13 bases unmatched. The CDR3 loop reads CAIRNTRGSHDEQYF. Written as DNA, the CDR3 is TGTGCCATCAGGAACACCAGGGGGTCGCACGACGAGCAGTACTTC.

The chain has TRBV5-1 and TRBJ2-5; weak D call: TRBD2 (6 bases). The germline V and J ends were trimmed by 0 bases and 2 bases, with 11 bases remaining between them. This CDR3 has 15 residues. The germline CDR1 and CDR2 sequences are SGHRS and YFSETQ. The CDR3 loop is CASSLVGGPQETQYF. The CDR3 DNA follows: TGCGCCAGCAGCTTGGTGGGGGGTCCGCAAGAGACCCAGTACTTC.

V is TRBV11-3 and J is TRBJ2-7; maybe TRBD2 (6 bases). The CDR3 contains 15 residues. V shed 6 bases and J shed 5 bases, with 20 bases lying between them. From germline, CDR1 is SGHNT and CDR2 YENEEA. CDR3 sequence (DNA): TGTGCCAGCAGTTTTGGCGGGAACAGTCTTCACGAGCAGTACTTC. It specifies CASSFGGNSLHEQYF.

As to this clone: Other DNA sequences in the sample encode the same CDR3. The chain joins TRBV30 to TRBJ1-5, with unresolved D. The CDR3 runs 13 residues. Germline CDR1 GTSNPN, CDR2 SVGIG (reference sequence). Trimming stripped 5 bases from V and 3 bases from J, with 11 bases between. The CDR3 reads CAWSGGINQPQHF. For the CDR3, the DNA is TGTGCCTGGTCGGGAGGGATCAATCAGCCCCAGCATTTT.